The clone carrying this T cell receptor beta chain turned up a few times. The antigen remains unidentified. This entry comes from a study of cytomegalovirus exposure and HLA in healthy donors. Looking at the study overall: The 120 or so validation repertoires used a platform that matched the one used for the roughly 700 first-cohort repertoires, as a later analysis reported. Study-wide results and limits: Listed as cytomegalovirus-associated were 170 or so TCR beta chains. Reportedly, diagnosis of cytomegalovirus status by the classifier showed high specificity and sensitivity.

It was the roughly 130-subject validation cohort, separate from the roughly 700-subject first cohort, to which the donors belonged. The protocol was immunoSEQ multiplex PCR, while the TCRdb copy is restricted to in-frame clones and leaves out a portion. Altogether 100,000 to 120,000 clones are present, 88% being singletons, with the ten largest covering around 1.4%. The sample was PBMCs. The clonotype was recovered from a woman aged 25 to 45 in good health and CMV-seropositive.

CDR3 DNA sequence: TGTGCCAGCAAAACCCCCAGGGTTTATGGCTACACCTTC. This gives the protein CASKTPRVYGYTF. The gene calls are TRBV2 and TRBJ1-2; TRBD1 might be the D (5 bases). V was pared by 7 bases and J by 5 bases, with 14 bases between. CDR1 is SNHLY, CDR2 FYNNEI, per germline. CDR3 length: 13 amino acids.